The clone carrying this TCR beta chain was found a few times. These data belong to a study of T-cell reconstitution after alpha-beta-depleted transplantation in children. During its preparation, the TCRbeta library received unique molecular identifiers. In TCRdb, the PCR reads were re-called with MiXCR into one record per CDR3 protein. The sample shows 81,000 or so distinct CDR3 sequences, about a sixth of them seen only once. Trimming left V 0 bases short and J 5 bases short, with 13 bases between. The CDR3 is 15 residues long. Germline values: CDR1 LGHDT, CDR2 YNNKEL (reference sequence). The input for sequencing was PBMCs, mostly from graft donor cells, taken 180 days after TCRalphabeta/CD19-depleted stem cell transplant. This receptor was identified in a male patient aged 2-9 years who had a stem cell transplant for acute lymphoblastic leukemia, so the T cells may come from the graft donor. This sequence joins TRBV3-1 and TRBJ2-5; tentatively, D is TRBD1 (6 bases). The DNA of the CDR3 is TGTGCCAGCAGCCAAGATGTGTTTCAGGGGGAGACCCAGTACTTC. It yields the protein CASSQDVFQGETQYF.